This is a list of T cell receptor beta chains from one sample in a study of naive and memory T cell subsets. Via MiXCR, TCRdb re-called the 5' RACE reads, giving one row per CDR3 protein. Among 58,000 or so distinct CDR3 sequences listed, more than 7.5% were seen once. These receptors were collected from a female donor in good health. Each CDR3 is given with its conserved first and last residue. A D gene is named only where the DNA matches it firmly. Only part of the rows carry a size: once, few, many, or a class if the clone is expanded.

clone_size: few; cdr3_length: 16; d_call: .; v_call: TRBV7-8; j_call: TRBJ2-5; cdr3_nt: TGTGCCAGCAGCTTAGACGGCGCGGTCCAGGCGAGGGCCCAGTACTTC; cdr3_aa: CASSLDGAVQARAQYF
clone_size: .; cdr3_length: 13; d_call: .; v_call: TRBV7-2; j_call: TRBJ2-1; cdr3_nt: TGTGCCAGCAGCTGGGGACGGATAGAAGAGCAGTTCTTC; cdr3_aa: CASSWGRIEEQFF
clone_size: few; cdr3_length: 14; d_call: .; v_call: TRBV7-9; j_call: TRBJ1-2; cdr3_nt: TGTGCCAGCAGCTCAACAGCGGAGAACTATGGCTACACCTTC; cdr3_aa: CASSSTAENYGYTF
clone_size: .; cdr3_length: 14; d_call: .; v_call: TRBV18; j_call: TRBJ2-7; cdr3_nt: TGTGCCAGCTCACCCAAGGATTTCTCCTACGAGCAGTACTTC; cdr3_aa: CASSPKDFSYEQYF
clone_size: .; cdr3_length: 14; d_call: .; v_call: TRBV5-4; j_call: TRBJ1-2; cdr3_nt: TGTGCCAGCAGCAACGCAGGGGACACCTATGGCTACACCTTC; cdr3_aa: CASSNAGDTYGYTF
clone_size: many; cdr3_length: 17; d_call: TRBD1; v_call: TRBV7-2; j_call: TRBJ2-7; cdr3_nt: TGTGCCAGCAGCCGGACAGGCCCGGGCCCTTTATCCTACGAGCAGTACTTC; cdr3_aa: CASSRTGPGPLSYEQYF
clone_size: .; cdr3_length: 18; d_call: TRBD2; v_call: TRBV5-4; j_call: TRBJ2-2; cdr3_nt: TGTGCCAGCAGCTCCCCTAGCGGGGGGATTCAGGGCACCGGGGAGCTGTTTTTT; cdr3_aa: CASSSPSGGIQGTGELFF
clone_size: many; cdr3_length: 13; d_call: .; v_call: TRBV6-5; j_call: TRBJ1-1; cdr3_nt: TGTGCCAGCAGAGCTCGGAGCAGGGCTGAAGCTTTCTTT; cdr3_aa: CASRARSRAEAFF
clone_size: .; cdr3_length: 16; d_call: TRBD1; v_call: TRBV29-1; j_call: TRBJ1-2; cdr3_nt: TGCAGCACTACCTCGACCGGGACAGGAGGTGGAAATGGCTACACCTTC; cdr3_aa: CSTTSTGTGGGNGYTF
clone_size: once; cdr3_length: 16; d_call: .; v_call: TRBV19; j_call: TRBJ1-3; cdr3_nt: TGTGCCAGTAGTGGGTCCCCAGAGCGAGCTGGAAACACCATATATTTT; cdr3_aa: CASSGSPERAGNTIYF
clone_size: few; cdr3_length: 14; d_call: TRBD1; v_call: TRBV4-3; j_call: TRBJ1-2; cdr3_nt: TGCGCCAGCAGCTGGCTGGACAGGGTGGATGGCTACACCTTC; cdr3_aa: CASSWLDRVDGYTF
clone_size: many; cdr3_length: 15; d_call: TRBD1; v_call: TRBV28; j_call: TRBJ1-2; cdr3_nt: TGTGCCAGCAGTTCCCTGACAGGGGGATTTGTTGTCTACACCTTC; cdr3_aa: CASSSLTGGFVVYTF
clone_size: many; cdr3_length: 14; d_call: TRBD2; v_call: TRBV7-3; j_call: TRBJ2-1; cdr3_nt: TGTGCCAGCAGCTTATTGGGACTAGCGGGGGAGCAGTTCTTC; cdr3_aa: CASSLLGLAGEQFF
clone_size: .; cdr3_length: 14; d_call: .; v_call: TRBV20-1; j_call: TRBJ2-7; cdr3_nt: TGCAGTGCTAGAGATCTCGGGGGATACTACGAGCGGTACTTC; cdr3_aa: CSARDLGGYYERYF
clone_size: many; cdr3_length: 13; d_call: .; v_call: TRBV6-5; j_call: TRBJ1-5; cdr3_nt: TGTGCCAGCAGCACGGAGGGGAATCAGCCCCAGCATTTT; cdr3_aa: CASSTEGNQPQHF
clone_size: many; cdr3_length: 13; d_call: .; v_call: TRBV12-3/TRBV12-4; j_call: TRBJ2-1; cdr3_nt: TGTGCCAGCAGTTGGGGACCTTACAATGAGCAGTTCTTC; cdr3_aa: CASSWGPYNEQFF
clone_size: .; cdr3_length: 13; d_call: .; v_call: TRBV12-3/TRBV12-4; j_call: TRBJ2-7; cdr3_nt: TGTGCCAGCAGCCGAAGTGCGTTGTACGAGCAGTACTTC; cdr3_aa: CASSRSALYEQYF
clone_size: few; cdr3_length: 12; d_call: .; v_call: TRBV29-1; j_call: TRBJ1-1; cdr3_nt: TGCAGCGCTGGGTCTGGGCACCCTGAAGCTTTCTTT; cdr3_aa: CSAGSGHPEAFF
clone_size: many; cdr3_length: 15; d_call: TRBD1; v_call: TRBV18; j_call: TRBJ1-5; cdr3_nt: TGTGCCAGCTCAGCCGGGACAGCGAGCAATCAGCCCCAGCATTTT; cdr3_aa: CASSAGTASNQPQHF
clone_size: .; cdr3_length: 18; d_call: TRBD1; v_call: TRBV18; j_call: TRBJ1-2; cdr3_nt: TGTGCCAGCACCCCCCTTACGACAGGGGGGCGCGCCGTTTATGGCTACACCTTC; cdr3_aa: CASTPLTTGGRAVYGYTF
clone_size: many; cdr3_length: 10; d_call: .; v_call: TRBV9; j_call: TRBJ2-5; cdr3_nt: TGTGCCGCTGGGGAGGAGACCCAGTACTTC; cdr3_aa: CAAGEETQYF
clone_size: many; cdr3_length: 14; d_call: .; v_call: TRBV18; j_call: TRBJ1-1; cdr3_nt: TGTGCCAGCTCACTACAGGGCCCCGACACTGAAGCTTTCTTT; cdr3_aa: CASSLQGPDTEAFF
clone_size: many; cdr3_length: 13; d_call: TRBD1; v_call: TRBV5-6; j_call: TRBJ1-1; cdr3_nt: TGTGCCAGCAGCTTCAGGGGGGGCACTGAAGCTTTCTTT; cdr3_aa: CASSFRGGTEAFF
clone_size: .; cdr3_length: 13; d_call: .; v_call: TRBV18; j_call: TRBJ1-6; cdr3_nt: TGTGCCAGCTCACCGGACGGAGATAGGCCCCTCCACTTT; cdr3_aa: CASSPDGDRPLHF
clone_size: few; cdr3_length: 15; d_call: TRBD2; v_call: TRBV13; j_call: TRBJ2-3; cdr3_nt: TGTGCCAGCGCGTCGGGCGGGGGGATGGTAGATACGCAGTATTTT; cdr3_aa: CASASGGGMVDTQYF
clone_size: few; cdr3_length: 14; d_call: .; v_call: TRBV5-1; j_call: TRBJ2-7; cdr3_nt: TGCGCCAGCAGCCCGGACAGTTCTTACTACGAGCAGTACTTC; cdr3_aa: CASSPDSSYYEQYF
clone_size: .; cdr3_length: 13; d_call: .; v_call: TRBV6-2/TRBV6-3; j_call: TRBJ2-7; cdr3_nt: TGTGCCAGCAGTTACTTGGGTTCCTACGAGCAGTACTTC; cdr3_aa: CASSYLGSYEQYF
clone_size: many; cdr3_length: 15; d_call: .; v_call: TRBV9; j_call: TRBJ1-3; cdr3_nt: TGTGCCAGCAGCTCACCTGGTGTTTCTGGAAACACCATATATTTT; cdr3_aa: CASSSPGVSGNTIYF
clone_size: few; cdr3_length: 16; d_call: TRBD1; v_call: TRBV20-1; j_call: TRBJ1-5; cdr3_nt: TGCAGTGCTAGAGATAAGGGCAGGGGGAGCAATCAGCCCCAGCATTTT; cdr3_aa: CSARDKGRGSNQPQHF
clone_size: .; cdr3_length: 15; d_call: TRBD2; v_call: TRBV29-1; j_call: TRBJ2-3; cdr3_nt: TGCAGCGTTGCCCCTCTGCGGGGGGGGGCAGATACGCAGTATTTT; cdr3_aa: CSVAPLRGGADTQYF
clone_size: once; cdr3_length: 15; d_call: .; v_call: TRBV5-5; j_call: TRBJ2-3; cdr3_nt: TGTGCCAGCAGCCACGACGGGGCTTCCACAGATACGCAGTATTTT; cdr3_aa: CASSHDGASTDTQYF
clone_size: few; cdr3_length: 12; d_call: TRBD1; v_call: TRBV30; j_call: TRBJ1-1; cdr3_nt: TGTGCCTGGACAGGGGGGACTACTGAAGCTTTCTTT; cdr3_aa: CAWTGGTTEAFF
clone_size: .; cdr3_length: 13; d_call: .; v_call: TRBV20-1; j_call: TRBJ2-5; cdr3_nt: TGCAGTGCTAGTTCTATAACCCTAGAGACCCAGTACTTC; cdr3_aa: CSASSITLETQYF
clone_size: .; cdr3_length: 14; d_call: .; v_call: TRBV12-3/TRBV12-4; j_call: TRBJ1-1; cdr3_nt: TGTGCCAGCAGTTACCTGCCAGAGAACACTGAAGCTTTCTTT; cdr3_aa: CASSYLPENTEAFF
clone_size: .; cdr3_length: 16; d_call: TRBD1; v_call: TRBV5-1; j_call: TRBJ2-7; cdr3_nt: TGCGCCAGCAGCCTTGGGACAGGGATGGGTACCTACGAGCAGTACTTC; cdr3_aa: CASSLGTGMGTYEQYF
clone_size: many; cdr3_length: 14; d_call: .; v_call: TRBV7-2; j_call: TRBJ1-5; cdr3_nt: TGTGCCAGCAGCACCCATCGGGAGAATCAGCCCCAGCATTTT; cdr3_aa: CASSTHRENQPQHF
clone_size: many; cdr3_length: 13; d_call: .; v_call: TRBV18; j_call: TRBJ2-7; cdr3_nt: TGTGCCAGCTCACCCGATAGCTCCTACGAGCAGTACTTC; cdr3_aa: CASSPDSSYEQYF
clone_size: few; cdr3_length: 11; d_call: .; v_call: TRBV6-2/TRBV6-3; j_call: TRBJ2-2; cdr3_nt: TGTGCCAGCAGTTTGGCTGGGGAGCTGTTTTTT; cdr3_aa: CASSLAGELFF
clone_size: many; cdr3_length: 14; d_call: TRBD1; v_call: TRBV28; j_call: TRBJ1-1; cdr3_nt: TGTGCCAGCAACGCTCCAGGGGGGGACACTGAAGCTTTCTTT; cdr3_aa: CASNAPGGDTEAFF
clone_size: few; cdr3_length: 13; d_call: .; v_call: TRBV4-2; j_call: TRBJ2-3; cdr3_nt: TGTGCCAGCAGCCAAGATTTCTCAGATACGCAGTATTTT; cdr3_aa: CASSQDFSDTQYF
clone_size: many; cdr3_length: 15; d_call: TRBD1; v_call: TRBV7-3; j_call: TRBJ1-1; cdr3_nt: TGTGCCAGCAGCCCGCGGACAGGGAAGAACACTGAAGCTTTCTTT; cdr3_aa: CASSPRTGKNTEAFF
clone_size: many; cdr3_length: 14; d_call: .; v_call: TRBV29-1; j_call: TRBJ1-1; cdr3_nt: TGCAGCGTTGAAGGGCTATTAATGAACACTGAAGCTTTCTTT; cdr3_aa: CSVEGLLMNTEAFF
clone_size: .; cdr3_length: 13; d_call: .; v_call: TRBV18; j_call: TRBJ2-2; cdr3_nt: TGTGCCAGCTCACCCCGACAGACCGGGGAGCTGTTTTTT; cdr3_aa: CASSPRQTGELFF
clone_size: .; cdr3_length: 17; d_call: TRBD2; v_call: TRBV7-8; j_call: TRBJ2-7; cdr3_nt: TGTGCCAGCACCTTCGGCGGCTTAGCGGGAACTCCCCACGAGCAGTACTTC; cdr3_aa: CASTFGGLAGTPHEQYF
clone_size: many; cdr3_length: 16; d_call: TRBD1; v_call: TRBV4-3; j_call: TRBJ2-4; cdr3_nt: TGCGCCAGCAGCCAAGATACGGGACAGGGGTTCAACATTCAGTACTTC; cdr3_aa: CASSQDTGQGFNIQYF
clone_size: many; cdr3_length: 12; d_call: .; v_call: TRBV29-1; j_call: TRBJ1-1; cdr3_nt: TGCAGCGCCTCCTCCAAGAACACTGAAGCTTTCTTT; cdr3_aa: CSASSKNTEAFF
clone_size: .; cdr3_length: 14; d_call: TRBD1; v_call: TRBV5-4; j_call: TRBJ2-5; cdr3_nt: TGTGCCAGCAGCGTACCGGGACAGCGAGAGACCCAGTACTTC; cdr3_aa: CASSVPGQRETQYF
clone_size: .; cdr3_length: 14; d_call: TRBD1; v_call: TRBV20-1; j_call: TRBJ1-5; cdr3_nt: TGCAGTGCTACCCGGGACAGGAACAATCAGCCCCAGCATTTT; cdr3_aa: CSATRDRNNQPQHF
clone_size: many; cdr3_length: 18; d_call: TRBD1; v_call: TRBV7-6; j_call: TRBJ1-3; cdr3_nt: TGTGCCAGCAGCTCGACCAGACAGGGGCCCCTCTCTGGAAACACCATATATTTT; cdr3_aa: CASSSTRQGPLSGNTIYF
clone_size: .; cdr3_length: 15; d_call: TRBD2; v_call: TRBV18; j_call: TRBJ2-3; cdr3_nt: TGTGCCAGCTCACCAGAAGGACTAGCGATGGATACGCAGTATTTT; cdr3_aa: CASSPEGLAMDTQYF
clone_size: many; cdr3_length: 16; d_call: .; v_call: TRBV6-2/TRBV6-3; j_call: TRBJ2-5; cdr3_nt: TGTGCCAGCAGTTTCCCCCGGGACCAGGGTCTGGAGACCCAGTACTTC; cdr3_aa: CASSFPRDQGLETQYF
clone_size: .; cdr3_length: 18; d_call: TRBD1; v_call: TRBV11-2; j_call: TRBJ2-1; cdr3_nt: TGTGCCAGCAGCCAAGGGACAGGGGCTCTCCTCGTTCACAATGAGCAGTTCTTC; cdr3_aa: CASSQGTGALLVHNEQFF
clone_size: many; cdr3_length: 14; d_call: .; v_call: TRBV5-1; j_call: TRBJ2-5; cdr3_nt: TGCGCCAGCAGCTTGGGGAGGGCCGGAGAGACCCAGTACTTC; cdr3_aa: CASSLGRAGETQYF
clone_size: .; cdr3_length: 15; d_call: .; v_call: TRBV7-2; j_call: TRBJ2-5; cdr3_nt: TGTGCCAGCAGCTTAGAATATAGGGGCTGGGAGACCCAGTACTTC; cdr3_aa: CASSLEYRGWETQYF
clone_size: many; cdr3_length: 16; d_call: .; v_call: TRBV4-2; j_call: TRBJ1-4; cdr3_nt: TGTGCCAGCAGCCCCCTCCCGGGGGCAGTTAATGAAAAACTGTTTTTT; cdr3_aa: CASSPLPGAVNEKLFF